The source of this T cell receptor beta chain is a study of blood T cell repertoires in COVID-19. Turning to the study itself: Material from acute and convalescent COVID-19 was sourced from the United States, Italy and Spain. T cells, B-cell-depleted T cells, or PBMCs supplied cDNA or gDNA.

Recruited during active infection, patients (from Seattle) were subsequently followed longitudinally. As processed by the authors: Amplifying reference gene primers gave estimates of nucleated cell counts. TCRdb keeps only in-frame clones here, not all; method: immunoSEQ multiplex PCR. For V, J and clone size, that table is used; D and trimming come from the DNA. The data hold about 97,000 clones, with over 85% observed a single time. CDR3 length equals 16 residues. V was trimmed by 2 bases and J by 9 bases, leaving 20 bases between them. Germline assignment: CDR1 MGHRA and CDR2 YSYEKL. The rearrangement joins TRBV4-1 to TRBJ2-1; weak D call: TRBD2 (6 bases). The source material was peripheral blood. This clonotype was sampled from a woman between 45 and 60 years old with COVID-19, enrolled during active disease. The chain's CDR3 is CASSQQPGLRGTEQFF. DNA for the CDR3: TGCGCCAGCAGCCAACAACCGGGACTGCGAGGGACTGAGCAGTTCTTC.